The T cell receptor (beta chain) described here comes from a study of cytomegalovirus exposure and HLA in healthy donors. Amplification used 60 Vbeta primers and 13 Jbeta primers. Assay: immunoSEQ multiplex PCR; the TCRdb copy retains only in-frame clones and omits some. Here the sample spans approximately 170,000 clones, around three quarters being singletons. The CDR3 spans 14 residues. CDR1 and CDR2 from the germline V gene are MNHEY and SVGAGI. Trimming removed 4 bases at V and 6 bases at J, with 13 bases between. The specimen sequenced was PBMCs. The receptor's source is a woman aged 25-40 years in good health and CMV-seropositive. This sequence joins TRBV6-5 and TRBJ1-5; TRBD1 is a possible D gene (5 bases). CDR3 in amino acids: CASSSYKTVQPQHF. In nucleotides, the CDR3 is TGTGCCAGCAGTTCGTACAAGACAGTTCAGCCCCAGCATTTT.